A single sample gave rise to the 28 T cell receptor beta chains below, sequenced in a study of cytomegalovirus exposure and HLA in healthy donors. The PCR used 60 Vbeta and 13 Jbeta primers. The protocol was immunoSEQ multiplex PCR, while the TCRdb copy is restricted to in-frame clones and leaves out a portion. The sample lists about 170,000 clones, approximately 81% occurring once. The specimen sequenced was PBMCs. Receptors originate from a woman between 50 and 59 years old in good health and CMV-seronegative.

As regards this clone: The same CDR3 arises from other DNA sequences in this sample as well. The V call is TRBV5-6, the J call TRBJ1-1, with a weak D call TRBD1 (6 bases). This CDR3 comprises 14 residues. The ends were cut back, 3 bases at V and 2 bases at J, with 11 bases in the middle. The germline V gene encodes CDR1 SGHDT and CDR2 YYEEEE. DNA of the CDR3: TGTGCCAGCAGCTCGGGACAAATCAACACTGAAGCTTTCTTT. Protein sequence: CASSSGQINTEAFF.

The chain recombines TRBV6-6 with TRBJ1-2, with D hard to call. CDR3 length equals 13 residues. From germline, CDR1 is MNHNY and CDR2 SVGAGI (reference sequence). V lost 5 bases and J lost 4, with 11 bases in between. CDR3 loop: CASSLQAAYGYTF. DNA for the CDR3: TGTGCCAGCAGTCTTCAGGCAGCCTATGGCTACACCTTC.

V and J are TRBV28 and TRBJ2-1, with 14 bases aligning to TRBD2. V shed 5 bases and J 10 bases; nucleotides not matched to a gene: 7. This CDR3 has 15 amino acids. Germline loops: CDR1 MDHEN, CDR2 SYDVKM. This chain's CDR3 is CASSKGTSGSKEQFF. CDR3 nucleotides: TGTGCCAGCAGTAAAGGGACTAGCGGGAGTAAGGAGCAGTTCTTC. The whole variable domain, remainder taken from reference TRBV28 and TRBJ2-1, is DVKVTQSSRYLVKRTGEKVFLECVQDMDHENMFWYRQDPGLGLRLIYFSYDVKMKEKGDIPEGYSVSREKKERFSLILESASTNQTSMYLCASSKGTSGSKEQFFGPGTRLTVL.

Written as DNA, the CDR3 is TGCGCCAGCAGCCCTGCCGGGACAGGGGGAACAGATACGCAGTATTTT. This gives the protein CASSPAGTGGTDTQYF. The gene calls are TRBV4-3 and TRBJ2-3; 11 bases are a match to TRBD1. This CDR3 region has 16 residues. Germline V gene lookup returns CDR1 LGHNA and CDR2 YSLEER. Trimming at V came to 4 bases and at J to 3 bases, leaving 6 bases not matched to a gene.

Comment on this clone: Other nucleotide sequences from this sample produce the same CDR3. This sequence joins TRBV10-3 and TRBJ2-1; 7 nucleotides agree with TRBD2. The CDR3 runs to 15 residues. Germline trimming cut 0 bases from V and 4 bases from J; bases unmatched to any gene: 3. Germline CDR1 ENHRY, CDR2 SYGVKD. The chain's CDR3 is CAISESGGDYNEQFF. The CDR3 DNA sequence: TGTGCCATCAGTGAGTCGGGGGGGGATTACAATGAGCAGTTCTTC.

This clone was seen a single time. The V call is TRBV5-1, the J call TRBJ2-3, with 13 bases aligning to TRBD2. The junction had 18 bases not matched to a gene; V was cut back by 4 bases and J by 7 bases. Germline V gene sequence: CDR1 SGHRS, CDR2 YFSETQ. The CDR3 consists of 19 residues. This chain's CDR3 is CASSPTGTSGAQAQHTQYF. The CDR3 region has the DNA TGCGCCAGCAGCCCCACCGGGACTAGCGGGGCACAAGCACAGCATACGCAGTATTTT.

The rearrangement uses TRBV6-6 and TRBJ2-5; no clear D gene. V was cut by 3 bases and J by 5 bases, with 16 bases left in between. The CDR3 contains 15 residues. Germline assignment: CDR1 MNHNY and CDR2 SVGAGI (reference sequence). CDR3 region: CASSYLRPKKETQYF. In DNA form, the CDR3 reads TGTGCCAGCAGTTATTTGCGGCCAAAAAAGGAGACCCAGTACTTC.

V usage is TRBV28 and J usage is TRBJ2-7, with D possibly being TRBD1 (5 bases). CDR1 is MDHEN, CDR2 SYDVKM, per germline. This CDR3 spans 14 amino acids. Trimming cost V 10 bases and J 4 bases, with 20 bases left between them. CDR3 DNA: TGTGCCACCTCCCTCAGGGCTCCCCGGTACGAGCAGTACTTC. As protein: CATSLRAPRYEQYF.

The rearrangement uses TRBV19 and TRBJ2-7; 16 positions match TRBD2. This CDR3 contains 19 residues. The V and J ends lost 9 bases and 2 bases, in that order; junction bases with no gene match: 16. Germline CDR1 is LNHDA and CDR2 is SQIVND (reference sequence). The CDR3 reads CASGPPRGLAGGHPYEQYF. DNA of the CDR3: TGTGCCAGCGGCCCTCCGAGGGGACTAGCGGGGGGGCATCCCTACGAGCAGTACTTC. The full variable domain, completed using reference TRBV19 and TRBJ2-7, is DGGITQSPKYLFRKEGQNVTLSCEQNLNHDAMYWYRQDPGQGLRLIYYSQIVNDFQKGDIAEGYSVSREKKESFPLTVTSAQKNPTAFYLCASGPPRGLAGGHPYEQYFGPGTRLTVT.

The chain couples TRBV6-5 to TRBJ2-1, with TRBD2 matching over 8 bases. V was clipped by 6 bases and J by 8 bases; unmatched bases: 9. CDR1 is MNHEY and CDR2 is SVGAGI in the germline V gene. The CDR3 runs 14 residues. The CDR3 bases are TGTGCCAGCAGAAACGGGGGACTAGTAGATGAGCAGTTCTTC. Its protein is CASRNGGLVDEQFF.

This sequence joins TRBV28 and TRBJ1-1, with 8 nucleotides matching TRBD1. Trimming cost V 2 bases and J 10 bases; bases outside gene matches: 12. The V gene's germline CDR1 is MDHEN and CDR2 SYDVKM. The CDR3 totals 15 residues. As DNA, the CDR3 is TGTGCCAGCAGTTTAGTTTCAGGGGGCAAGCTTGGAGCTTTCTTT. Amino acid sequence: CASSLVSGGKLGAFF. Full variable domain (rest looked up from reference TRBV28 and TRBJ1-1): DVKVTQSSRYLVKRTGEKVFLECVQDMDHENMFWYRQDPGLGLRLIYFSYDVKMKEKGDIPEGYSVSREKKERFSLILESASTNQTSMYLCASSLVSGGKLGAFFGQGTRLTVV.

The CDR3 sequence is CASSLSQMNTEAFF. The CDR3 DNA follows: TGTGCCAGCAGTTTATCCCAAATGAACACTGAAGCTTTCTTT. The chain recombines TRBV28 with TRBJ1-1; no reliable D call. Trimming took 1 base from V and 0 from J, leaving 6 bases between them. Germline CDR1 and CDR2: MDHEN and SYDVKM. The CDR3 has 14 amino acids.

The chain couples TRBV7-2 to TRBJ2-1, with D perhaps matching TRBD1 (6 bases). V was clipped by 5 bases and J by 9 bases, with 17 bases between them. The germline gives CDR1 SGHTA, CDR2 FQGNSA. The CDR3 consists of 14 residues. CDR3 nucleotide sequence: TGTGCCAGCAGCCAGATAGTGGGCAGGGGTGAGCAGTTCTTC. Translating it yields CASSQIVGRGEQFF.

The genes are TRBV19 and TRBJ2-6, with 7 nucleotides matching TRBD2. Germline assignment: CDR1 LNHDA and CDR2 SQIVND (reference sequence). The CDR3 sequence is 19 residues long. Losses at the gene ends were 0 bases for V and 0 bases for J; bases not matched to a gene: 8. Here the CDR3 DNA reads TGTGCCAGTAGTATAGATGGTCACCCGGGGGGCTCTGGGGCCAACGTCCTGACTTTC. Protein sequence: CASSIDGHPGGSGANVLTF.

A single count supports this clone. The rearrangement links TRBV2 to TRBJ2-1, with TRBD2 identical over 8 bases. Germline V lookup: CDR1 SNHLY, CDR2 FYNNEI. Losses at the gene ends were 6 bases for V and 9 bases for J; bases not matched to a gene: 13. This CDR3 has 15 residues. This CDR3 is CASRPSHGGETEQFF. Here the CDR3 DNA reads TGTGCCAGCAGGCCTTCCCACGGGGGGGAGACTGAGCAGTTCTTC.

This clone was seen only once. The chain is built from TRBV2 and TRBJ2-7; a weak D match, TRBD2 (6 bases). V shed 6 bases and J shed 7 bases, with 10 bases lying between them. The CDR3 has 11 residues. Germline CDR1 reads SNHLY; CDR2 reads FYNNEI. The DNA for the CDR3 is TGTGCCAGCAGGCCGGAGGGGGAGCAGTACTTC. Protein: CASRPEGEQYF. The variable domain in full, with the rest retrieved from reference TRBV2 and TRBJ2-7, is EPEVTQTPSHQVTQMGQEVILRCVPISNHLYFYWYRQILGQKVEFLVSFYNNEISEKSEIFDDQFSVERPDGSNFTLKIRSTKLEDSAMYFCASRPEGEQYFGPGTRLTVT.

This clone appeared a few times. The chain is built from TRBV5-4 and TRBJ1-1; TRBD1 aligns across 7 bases. Germline CDR1 is SGHNT and CDR2 is YYREEE (reference sequence). Trimming at V came to 0 bases and at J to 6 bases, leaving 5 bases not matched to a gene. The CDR3 runs 14 residues. The CDR3: CASSLANRGPEAFF. DNA of the CDR3: TGTGCCAGCAGCTTGGCCAACAGGGGACCTGAAGCTTTCTTT.

The J gene is TRBJ2-3, the V gene TRBV5-1; TRBD2 matches at 9 bases. The CDR3 length is 15 residues. J lost 1 base, V lost 5 bases, and 5 bases had no gene match. Germline V lookup: CDR1 SGHRS, CDR2 YFSETQ. This CDR3 is CASSLAGDRTDTQYF. The CDR3 bases are TGCGCCAGCAGTTTAGCGGGAGATCGCACAGATACGCAGTATTTT.

The J gene is TRBJ1-1, the V gene TRBV7-9; 7 nucleotides match TRBD1. CDR1 SEHNR and CDR2 FQNEAQ come from the germline V gene (reference sequence). V gave up 5 bases and J gave up 8 bases; unmatched junction bases: 5. CDR3 length: 12 amino acids. The CDR3 spells CASSLGQLEAFF. The CDR3 DNA sequence: TGTGCCAGCAGCCTGGGACAGCTAGAAGCTTTCTTT.

This CDR3 reads CASLDRSNQPQHF. For the CDR3, the DNA is TGTGCCAGCCTGGACAGGAGCAATCAGCCCCAGCATTTT. The chain employs TRBV6-1 and TRBJ1-5; the match to TRBD1 covers 7 bases. J lost 1 base, V lost 8 bases, and 2 bases had no gene match. Germline V lookup: CDR1 MNHNS, CDR2 SASEGT. The CDR3 runs to 13 residues.

The chain recombines TRBV29-1 with TRBJ2-3; the match to TRBD1 covers 11 bases. There are 15 residues in the CDR3. J gave up 3 bases and V 7 bases, and 9 bases lay outside the gene matches. Germline assignment: CDR1 SQVTM and CDR2 ANQGSEA. CDR3 nucleotides: TGCAGCGCGGCCGGGACAGGGGGGAGGACAGATACGCAGTATTTT. Amino acid sequence: CSAAGTGGRTDTQYF.

The chain combines TRBV4-3 with TRBJ2-7, with D possibly matching TRBD2 (6 bases). Per the germline V gene, CDR1 is LGHNA and CDR2 is YSLEER. V lost 8 bases and J 1 base, leaving 12 bases between the germline ends. The CDR3 sequence is 13 residues long. CDR3 in DNA: TGCGCCAGCGCTGTAGGGAGGTCCTACGAGCAGTACTTC. It yields the protein CASAVGRSYEQYF.

The CDR3 is CATSSRDRAGTEAFF. The CDR3 bases are TGTGCCACCAGCAGCAGAGACAGGGCGGGCACTGAAGCTTTCTTT. V and J are TRBV15 and TRBJ1-1; 7 bases agree with TRBD1. The J segment lost 4 bases and the V segment lost 3 bases, leaving 8 bases of the junction unmatched. The CDR3 totals 15 residues. Germline V lookup: CDR1 LNHNV, CDR2 YYDKDF (reference sequence).

The V call is TRBV7-9, the J call TRBJ2-1; D unclear. The CDR3 contains 13 residues. CDR1 is SEHNR, CDR2 FQNEAQ, per germline (reference sequence). V shed 0 bases and J shed 4 bases, with 4 bases lying between them. CDR3 coding DNA: TGTGCCAGCAGCTTAGCCCAGTACAATGAGCAGTTCTTC. As protein: CASSLAQYNEQFF. The full variable domain, completed using reference TRBV7-9 and TRBJ2-1, is DTGVSQNPRHKITKRGQNVTFRCDPISEHNRLYWYRQTLGQGPEFLTYFQNEAQLEKSRLLSDRFSAERPKGSFSTLEIQRTEQGDSAMYLCASSLAQYNEQFFGPGTRLTVL.

This clone was observed a single time. The chain joins TRBV5-1 to TRBJ1-2; D possibly corresponds to TRBD1 (6 bases). Germline CDR1 is SGHRS and CDR2 is YFSETQ. This CDR3 spans 11 amino acids. V dropped 4 bases and J dropped 6 bases, with 7 bases sitting between them. The CDR3 loop is CASSPGDGYTF. As DNA, the CDR3 is TGCGCCAGCAGCCCAGGGGATGGCTACACCTTC.

The chain is built from TRBV6-5 and TRBJ1-1; D might be TRBD1 (5 bases). CDR1 is MNHEY and CDR2 is SVGAGI in the germline V gene. This CDR3 has 13 amino acids. Trimming removed 6 bases at V and 4 bases at J, with 12 bases between. The CDR3 DNA reads as TGTGCCAGCAGGGGAGGGGTACCCACTGAAGCTTTCTTT. It translates to CASRGGVPTEAFF.

This chain uses TRBV5-1 with TRBJ1-1; 8 bases are shared with TRBD1. Germline CDR1 and CDR2: SGHRS and YFSETQ. CDR3 size: 15 residues. The V gene end was trimmed by 5 bases and the J gene end by 6 bases; junction bases not matched to a gene: 12. This CDR3 is CASSRGQGAVAEAFF. The CDR3 DNA reads as TGCGCCAGCAGTCGAGGCCAGGGGGCAGTGGCTGAAGCTTTCTTT.

The V and J genes are TRBV6-1 and TRBJ2-1; TRBD2 matches at 8 bases. The CDR3 sequence is 15 residues long. V was clipped by 2 bases and J by 2 bases; unmatched bases: 2. Germline V gene sequence: CDR1 MNHNS, CDR2 SASEGT. The CDR3 DNA is TGTGCCAGCAGTGAAATAGCGGGAACCTACAATGAGCAGTTCTTC. Protein: CASSEIAGTYNEQFF.